This T cell receptor (beta chain) emerged from a study of shared clonotypes between healthy human individuals. The V and J ends lost 3 bases and 0 bases, in that order; junction bases with no gene match: 7. Germline V gene sequence: CDR1 LGHNA, CDR2 YNFKEQ. CDR3 size: 17 residues. Deep-level assay runs were performed. TCRdb's copy holds only in-frame clones and misses some; the assay was immunoSEQ multiplex PCR. The profile shows over 400,000 clones, over 70% of them singletons. The chain links TRBV4-2 to TRBJ2-7; TRBD2 matches 11 bases. The origin of this receptor is a woman aged 40 to 49 in good health. Some clones in this sample may be carry-over from other donors' samples. The sequenced material came from PBMCs. Here the CDR3 reads CASSHVLAGVSSYEQYF. CDR3 DNA sequence: TGTGCCAGCAGCCACGTACTAGCGGGAGTTTCCTCCTACGAGCAGTACTTC.